This T cell receptor beta chain was captured in a study of blood T cell repertoires in COVID-19. Study at large: The analysed material was cDNA or gDNA that came from T cells, B-cell-depleted T cells, or PBMCs.

Measured with immunoSEQ multiplex PCR; TCRdb has only the in-frame clones, and not every one. The data contain around 310,000 clones, roughly 91% of them singletons. The cohort comprised adults aged about 18 to 90 years residing in 24 US areas. Germline assignment: CDR1 MDHEN and CDR2 SYDVKM. Trimming took 5 bases from V and 3 from J; bases not matched to a gene: 8. The CDR3 contains 16 residues. The sequence derives from a woman aged 25 to 45 who had recovered from COVID-19. The chain is built from TRBV28 and TRBJ2-2; TRBD1 aligns across 8 bases. The sequencing sample was made of PBMCs or T cells enriched from blood (not recorded which). CDR3: CASSRVRGLDTGELFF. CDR3 nucleotide sequence: TGTGCCAGCAGTCGGGTCAGGGGGCTAGACACCGGGGAGCTGTTTTTT.